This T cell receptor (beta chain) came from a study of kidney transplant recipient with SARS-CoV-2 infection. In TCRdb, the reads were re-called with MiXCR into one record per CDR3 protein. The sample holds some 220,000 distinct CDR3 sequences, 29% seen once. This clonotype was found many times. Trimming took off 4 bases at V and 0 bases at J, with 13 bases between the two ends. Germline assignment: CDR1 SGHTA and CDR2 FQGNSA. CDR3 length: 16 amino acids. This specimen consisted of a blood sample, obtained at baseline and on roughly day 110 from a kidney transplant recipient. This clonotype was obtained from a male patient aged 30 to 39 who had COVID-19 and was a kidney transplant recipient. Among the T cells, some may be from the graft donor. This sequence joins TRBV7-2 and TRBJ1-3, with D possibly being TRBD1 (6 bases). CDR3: CASSSGAPNSGNTIYF. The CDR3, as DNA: TGTGCCAGCAGCTCGGGGGCCCCTAACTCTGGAAACACCATATATTTT.